Following are 5 T cell receptor beta chains from one sample sequenced in a study of CD8 T cells in Susac syndrome. A quantity of about 0.5 to 1 ug RNA underwent reverse transcription using random hexamers. Via MiXCR, TCRdb re-called the immunoSEQ multiplex PCR reads, giving one row per CDR3 protein. The sample has some 120,000 distinct CDR3 sequences; 90% to 95% are singletons. What was sequenced was CD4+ T cells from PBMCs. These receptors originate from a human donor in good health.

The rearrangement joins TRBV19 to TRBJ2-2; TRBD1 agrees at 8 bases. The CDR3 totals 15 residues. The J segment lost 1 base and the V segment lost 4 bases, leaving 2 bases of the junction unmatched. Germline V gene lookup returns CDR1 LNHDA and CDR2 SQIVND (reference sequence). CDR3 DNA: TGTGCCAGTAGTACCGGACAGGGGAACACCGGGGAGCTGTTTTTT. This encodes CASSTGQGNTGELFF. Together with reference TRBV19 and TRBJ2-2, the CDR3 gives the full variable domain: DGGITQSPKYLFRKEGQNVTLSCEQNLNHDAMYWYRQDPGQGLRLIYYSQIVNDFQKGDIAEGYSVSREKKESFPLTVTSAQKNPTAFYLCASSTGQGNTGELFFGEGSRLTVL.

The DNA of the CDR3 is TGTGCCACCACAAGTGGAGTAATCCGGGGCAGTGGTGAGCAGTTCTTC. Amino acids: CATTSGVIRGSGEQFF. This chain joins TRBV6-2 or TRBV6-3 and TRBJ2-1; D could derive from TRBD1 or TRBD2 (5 bases each). V lost 10 bases, J lost 9 bases, and 28 bases lay in between. This CDR3 comprises 16 residues. CDR1 is MNHEY and CDR2 is SVGEGT in the germline V gene.

The chain employs TRBV20-1 and TRBJ2-5; 7 bases agree with TRBD1. Looked up from germline, CDR1 is DFQATT and CDR2 is SNEGSKA (reference sequence). The CDR3 totals 13 residues. V gave up 1 base and J gave up 5 bases; unmatched junction bases: 4. The chain's CDR3 is CSARGGGVETQYF. CDR3 nucleotide sequence: TGCAGTGCTAGAGGAGGGGGCGTCGAGACCCAGTACTTC.

The chain carries TRBV19 and TRBJ2-5; no clear D. The CDR3 is made up of 15 amino acids. V gave up 9 bases and J gave up 1 base, with 18 bases separating them. Germline V lookup: CDR1 LNHDA, CDR2 SQIVND (reference sequence). DNA for the CDR3: TGTGCCAGCCGCCCCGATGGAGCCGGCCAAGAGACCCAGTACTTC. Amino acid sequence: CASRPDGAGQETQYF.

This chain uses TRBV6-6 with TRBJ2-7, with 9 bases identical to TRBD2. Trimming cost V 6 bases and J 2 bases; bases outside gene matches: 5. This CDR3 contains 14 residues. The germline V gene has CDR1 MNHNY and CDR2 SVGAGI (reference sequence). The chain's CDR3 is CASSQTSGPYEQYF. CDR3 sequence (DNA): TGTGCCAGCAGCCAGACTAGCGGTCCCTACGAGCAGTACTTC.